This T cell receptor beta chain was obtained from a study of identical twins. Study-level results: Compared with unrelated sharing, twin-shared out-of-frame alpha sequences had more low-probability sequences.

Details on this clonotype: Its antigen is not known.

Germline CDR1 and CDR2: SGHTA and FQGNSA. The CDR3 is 13 amino acids. Germline trimming cut 4 bases from V and 3 bases from J; bases unmatched to any gene: 3. After template switching added a universal primer site, the resulting cDNA carried unique molecular identifiers. TCRdb re-called the 5' RACE reads with MiXCR, one entry per CDR3 protein. The sample lists some 590,000 distinct CDR3 sequences, over 8.5% occurring once. Healthy Caucasians supplied all donations. In addition, the sample was reused for a study of yellow fever vaccine responses in identical twins.

The rearrangement joins TRBV7-2 to TRBJ2-7, with 7 bases matching TRBD1. The clonotype was recovered from a woman aged 18-29 years in good health. Input material: PBMCs. The CDR3 here is CASSWDRNYEQYF. DNA of the CDR3: TGTGCCAGCAGCTGGGACAGAAACTACGAGCAGTACTTC. Combining the CDR3 with reference TRBV7-2 and TRBJ2-7 gives the whole variable domain GAGVSQSPSNKVTEKGKDVELRCDPISGHTALYWYRQSLGQGLEFLIYFQGNSAPDKSGLPSDRFSAERTGGSVSTLTIQRTQQEDSAVYLCASSWDRNYEQYFGPGTRLTVT.